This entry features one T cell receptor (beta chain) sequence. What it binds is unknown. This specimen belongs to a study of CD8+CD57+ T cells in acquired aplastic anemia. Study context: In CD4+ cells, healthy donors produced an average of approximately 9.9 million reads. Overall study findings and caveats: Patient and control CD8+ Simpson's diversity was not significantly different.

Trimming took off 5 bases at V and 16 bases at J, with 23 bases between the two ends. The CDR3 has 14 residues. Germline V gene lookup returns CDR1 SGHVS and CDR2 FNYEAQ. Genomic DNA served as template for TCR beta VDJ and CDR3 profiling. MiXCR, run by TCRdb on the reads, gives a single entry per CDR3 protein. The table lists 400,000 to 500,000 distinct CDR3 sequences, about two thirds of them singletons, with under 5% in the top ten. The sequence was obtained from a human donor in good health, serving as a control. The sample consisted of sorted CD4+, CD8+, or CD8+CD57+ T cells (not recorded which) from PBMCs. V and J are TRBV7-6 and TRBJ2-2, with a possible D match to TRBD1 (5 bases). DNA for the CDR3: TGTGCCAGCAGCGAGACACAGGACGACGGTACGCAGTTTTTT. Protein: CASSETQDDGTQFF.